Listed here are 30 T cell receptor beta chains from one sample, sequenced in a study of blood T cell repertoires in COVID-19. TCRdb's copy holds only in-frame clones and misses some; the assay was immunoSEQ multiplex PCR. The repertoire consists of approximately 290,000 clones, with 90% to 95% occurring once and the leading ten covering around 2.2%. The specimen sequenced was peripheral blood. The receptor source for this set is a woman aged 30 to 39 with COVID-19, enrolled during active disease.

This sequence joins TRBV19 and TRBJ1-4; D is unresolved. Trimming took 6 bases from V and 2 from J, leaving 16 bases between them. The CDR3 extends over 16 amino acids. Germline-derived CDR1 and CDR2 are LNHDA and SQIVND (reference sequence). The CDR3 nucleotides read TGTGCCAGTAGACCCAGGTTGGGAGGTACTAATGAAAAACTGTTTTTT. This gives the protein CASRPRLGGTNEKLFF.

This clone was observed a handful of times. This chain uses TRBV27 with TRBJ1-6; D is unclear. Germline V gene sequence: CDR1 MNHEY, CDR2 SMNVEV (reference sequence). The CDR3 is made up of 15 amino acids. With 2 bases removed from V and 11 bases from J, the gap between germline ends came to 16 bases. CDR3 coding DNA: TGTGCCAGCAGTTTAGTGGGCCGGGGTAGGGCACCCCTCCACTTT. Translated: CASSLVGRGRAPLHF.

This rearrangement joins TRBV3-1 (or the pseudogene TRBV3-2) to TRBJ2-7; 8 positions agree with TRBD1. V trimming: 2 bases; J trimming: 3 bases; junction bases outside the gene matches: 3. The CDR3 is made up of 14 amino acids. Per the germline V gene, CDR1 is LGHDT and CDR2 is YNNKEL (reference sequence). For the CDR3, the DNA is TGTGCCAGCAGCCAACGGACAGGGTTCTACGAGCAGTACTTC. It codes for CASSQRTGFYEQYF.

V and J are TRBV2 and TRBJ2-2; 7 bases align to TRBD1. The CDR3 spans 14 residues. Unmatched junction bases numbered 4, after V lost 5 bases and J lost 4 bases. In germline, CDR1 is SNHLY, CDR2 FYNNEI. CDR3 sequence: CASSRTGVTGELFF. The DNA of the CDR3 is TGTGCCAGCAGTAGAACAGGGGTCACCGGGGAGCTGTTTTTT.

The chain joins TRBV7-9 to TRBJ2-7; 9 bases line up with TRBD2. V lost 3 bases and J lost 4; bases outside the gene matches: 7. CDR1 SEHNR and CDR2 FQNEAQ come from the germline V gene (reference sequence). This CDR3 region has 15 residues. CDR3 DNA: TGTGCCAGCAGCTTTTTTACTAGCGGGTCTTACGAGCAGTACTTC. This translates into CASSFFTSGSYEQYF.

The chain joins TRBV18 to TRBJ1-1; possibly TRBD1 for D (6 bases). V was clipped by 0 bases and J by 8 bases, with 13 bases between them. The CDR3 is 14 amino acids. Germline V gives CDR1 KGHSH, CDR2 LQKENI. This CDR3 reads CASSPPPGGREAFF. The CDR3 DNA reads TGTGCCAGCTCACCACCACCGGGGGGCAGGGAAGCTTTCTTT.

The CDR3 region is CASGLGQGGNTIYF. The DNA for the CDR3 is TGTGCTAGTGGTCTAGGACAGGGAGGAAACACCATATATTTT. This chain uses TRBV12-5 with TRBJ1-3; 8 nucleotides match TRBD1. With 5 bases clipped from V and 4 bases from J, the junction kept 4 bases outside the gene matches. CDR3 length equals 14 residues. The V gene's germline CDR1 is LGHNT and CDR2 FRNRAP. The entire variable domain, with the rest obtained from reference TRBV12-5 and TRBJ1-3, is as follows: DARVTQTPRHKVTEMGQEVTMRCQPILGHNTVFWYRQTMMQGLELLAYFRNRAPLDDSGMPKDRFSAEMPDATLATLKIQPSEPRDSAVYFCASGLGQGGNTIYFGEGSWLTVV.

This rearrangement joins TRBV5-4 to TRBJ2-7; no clear D gene. With 0 bases removed from V and 6 bases from J, the gap between germline ends came to 7 bases. The CDR3 runs 12 residues. Germline V gene data show CDR1 as SGHNT and CDR2 as YYREEE (reference sequence). The CDR3 DNA is TGTGCCAGCAGCTTGGCAGGTTTCGAGCAGTACTTC. Translation gives CASSLAGFEQYF. The whole variable domain, remainder taken from reference TRBV5-4 and TRBJ2-7, is ETGVTQSPTHLIKTRGQQVTLRCSSQSGHNTVSWYQQALGQGPQFIFQYYREEENGRGNFPPRFSGLQFPNYSSELNVNALELDDSALYLCASSLAGFEQYFGPGTRLTVT.

The rearrangement uses TRBV30 and TRBJ2-1, with D perhaps TRBD1 (5 bases). This CDR3 region has 12 residues. Per germline, CDR1 GTSNPN and CDR2 SVGIG (reference sequence). Trimming cost V 5 bases and J 8 bases, with 13 bases left between them. For the CDR3, the DNA is TGTGCCTGGGCCCCCTGGGGCGATGAGCAGTTCTTC. Its protein is CAWAPWGDEQFF. The full variable domain, completed using reference TRBV30 and TRBJ2-1, is SQTIHQWPATLVQPVGSPLSLECTVEGTSNPNLYWYRQAAGRGLQLLFYSVGIGQISSEVPQNLSASRPQDRQFILSSKKLLLSDSGFYLCAWAPWGDEQFFGPGTRLTVL.

The chain employs TRBV15 and TRBJ2-7, with 7 bases identical to TRBD1. The germline gives CDR1 LNHNV, CDR2 YYDKDF (reference sequence). The CDR3 is made up of 14 amino acids. The junction had 4 bases not matched to a gene; V was cut back by 2 bases and J by 3 bases. The CDR3 nucleotides are TGTGCCACCAGCAGATCGACAGGGAACTACGAGCAGTACTTC. It codes for CATSRSTGNYEQYF.

This clone has a single count. V usage is TRBV9 and J usage is TRBJ2-1; 8 nucleotides line up with TRBD1. Per germline, CDR1 SGDLS and CDR2 YYNGEE. Trimming removed 5 bases from V and 4 bases from J; junction bases left unmatched: 5. This CDR3 comprises 14 residues. The DNA of the CDR3 is TGTGCCAGCAGACCGGGACAGGTTTACAATGAGCAGTTCTTC. It encodes CASRPGQVYNEQFF.

The rearrangement joins TRBV6-6 to TRBJ2-7; D unresolved. Germline V gene data show CDR1 as MNHNY and CDR2 as SVGAGI (reference sequence). Trimming took off 2 bases at V and 6 bases at J, with 8 bases between the two ends. The CDR3 runs to 12 residues. CDR3 DNA: TGTGCCAGCAGTTACGCGAAAGTCGAGCAGTACTTC. Amino acid sequence: CASSYAKVEQYF.

V usage is TRBV5-4 and J usage is TRBJ1-1; 9 nucleotides align to TRBD1. This CDR3 is 17 amino acids long. Germline assignment: CDR1 SGHNT and CDR2 YYREEE (reference sequence). V was clipped by 1 base and J by 4 bases; unmatched bases: 11. The CDR3 sequence: CASSLPDMGQGGTEAFF. DNA for the CDR3: TGTGCCAGCAGCTTGCCCGATATGGGACAGGGAGGCACTGAAGCTTTCTTT.

The rearrangement uses TRBV5-1 and TRBJ2-3; 8 nucleotides agree with TRBD2. Per germline, CDR1 SGHRS and CDR2 YFSETQ. The CDR3 is 14 residues long. The junction had 4 bases not matched to a gene; V was cut back by 4 bases and J by 3 bases. CDR3 nucleotide sequence: TGCGCCAGCAGCGATAGCGGGATAACAGATACGCAGTATTTT. This codes for CASSDSGITDTQYF.

The gene calls are TRBV6-2 or TRBV6-3 and TRBJ2-2; D might be TRBD2 (6 bases). This CDR3 is built from 14 residues. The V end was cut by 6 bases, the J end by 6 bases, with 14 bases between. Germline assignment: CDR1 MNHEY and CDR2 SVGEGT. CDR3 region: CASSLTSNSGELFF. In DNA form, the CDR3 reads TGTGCCAGCAGCCTGACTAGTAATTCCGGGGAGCTGTTTTTT.

The chain has TRBV30 and TRBJ2-5; TRBD2 might be the D (6 bases). In germline, CDR1 is GTSNPN, CDR2 SVGIG (reference sequence). The CDR3 has 12 residues. V lost 5 bases to trimming and J lost 5 bases, with 12 bases between them. CDR3 bases: TGTGCCTGGGGGCGGGACGGTGAGACCCAGTACTTC. It is translated as CAWGRDGETQYF.

The gene calls are TRBV2 and TRBJ2-1; perhaps TRBD1 as D (6 bases). CDR3 size: 15 residues. Germline V lookup: CDR1 SNHLY, CDR2 FYNNEI. Trimming took 8 bases from V and 0 from J, leaving 14 bases between them. The CDR3 sequence: CASDPQGNSYNEQFF. Written as DNA, the CDR3 is TGTGCCAGCGACCCACAGGGAAACTCCTACAATGAGCAGTTCTTC.

The sample holds one count of this clone. J is TRBJ1-6 and V is TRBV4-2; TRBD1 matches 9 bases. The trim removed 4 bases at V and 7 bases at J, leaving 2 bases unmatched. CDR1 and CDR2 from the germline V gene are LGHNA and YNFKEQ. CDR3 size: 14 residues. The CDR3 region is CASSPGQGNSPLHF. The CDR3 DNA sequence: TGTGCCAGCAGCCCGGGACAGGGAAATTCACCCCTCCACTTT.

J is TRBJ2-7 and V is TRBV28; 7 positions agree with TRBD1. Trimming took 3 bases from V and 2 from J; bases not matched to a gene: 4. Germline V gives CDR1 MDHEN, CDR2 SYDVKM. There are 14 residues in the CDR3. The chain's CDR3 is CASSFDRVTYEQYF. The CDR3 nucleotides read TGTGCCAGCAGTTTCGACAGGGTAACCTACGAGCAGTACTTC.

The CDR3 spells CASSVTGVNTEAFF. As DNA, the CDR3 is TGTGCCAGTAGTGTAACAGGGGTGAACACTGAAGCTTTCTTT. The gene calls are TRBV19 and TRBJ1-1; TRBD1 aligns across 7 bases. CDR1 and CDR2 (germline): LNHDA, SQIVND (reference sequence). This CDR3 contains 14 residues. V dropped 5 bases and J dropped 0; count of bases not matched to a gene: 3.

This chain links TRBV28 with TRBJ2-5; the match to TRBD2 covers 11 bases. Germline lookup yields CDR1 MDHEN and CDR2 SYDVKM. CDR3 length: 17 amino acids. Losses at the gene ends were 5 bases for V and 4 bases for J; bases not matched to a gene: 12. The CDR3 spells CASSNGISGRVLETQYF. The CDR3 DNA follows: TGTGCCAGCAGTAATGGTATTAGCGGGAGGGTTTTAGAGACCCAGTACTTC.

The CDR3, as DNA: TGCAGCGCAGCTCCCTTAACTAGCGGCCAAGAGACCCAGTACTTC. Translating gives CSAAPLTSGQETQYF. The V and J genes are TRBV29-1 and TRBJ2-5, with 8 bases matching TRBD2. Unmatched junction bases numbered 11, after V lost 7 bases and J lost 1 base. CDR1 and CDR2 from the germline V gene are SQVTM and ANQGSEA. The CDR3 length is 15 residues.

Here the CDR3 reads CASSQEEGTAMIYGYTF. As DNA, the CDR3 is TGCGCCAGCAGCCAAGAAGAAGGGACAGCGATGATCTATGGCTACACCTTC. This rearrangement joins TRBV4-1 to TRBJ1-2; TRBD1 matches at 7 bases. CDR1 MGHRA and CDR2 YSYEKL come from the germline V gene. Germline trimming cut 0 bases from V and 4 bases from J; bases unmatched to any gene: 11. This CDR3 has 17 amino acids.

The J gene is TRBJ2-7, the V gene TRBV28, with a weak D call TRBD2 (6 bases). The germline V gene encodes CDR1 MDHEN and CDR2 SYDVKM. CDR3 length: 15 residues. V shed 1 base and J shed 4 bases, with 14 bases lying between them. The chain's CDR3 is CASSLSGGIRYEQYF. The CDR3 DNA follows: TGTGCCAGCAGTTTATCTGGGGGGATTCGGTACGAGCAGTACTTC.

The rearrangement uses TRBV27 and TRBJ2-7; 8 bases map to TRBD1. CDR3 length: 17 residues. Looked up from germline, CDR1 is MNHEY and CDR2 is SMNVEV (reference sequence). The trim removed 4 bases at V and 3 bases at J, leaving 14 bases unmatched. The CDR3 region has the DNA TGTGCCAGCAGTTCCTCCGGACAGGGAAGCCCCTACTACGAGCAGTACTTC. Translating it yields CASSSSGQGSPYYEQYF.

The chain has TRBV3-1 (or the pseudogene TRBV3-2) and TRBJ1-1; the match to TRBD1 covers 7 bases. CDR3 length equals 15 residues. Germline CDR1 LGHDT, CDR2 YNNKEL (reference sequence). J gave up 2 bases and V 4 bases, and 7 bases lay outside the gene matches. The CDR3 loop is CASSLRQGVNTEAFF. CDR3 nucleotides: TGTGCCAGCAGCCTCCGACAGGGAGTAAACACTGAAGCTTTCTTT.

This clone has a single count. V usage is TRBV2 and J usage is TRBJ1-4, with 8 bases fitting TRBD1. The J segment lost 6 bases and the V segment lost 5 bases, leaving 8 bases of the junction unmatched. Germline CDR1 reads SNHLY; CDR2 reads FYNNEI. The CDR3 length is 15 residues. This CDR3 is CASSYTGGFDEKLFF. In DNA, the CDR3 is TGTGCCAGCAGTTATACAGGGGGGTTTGATGAAAAACTGTTTTTT. Full variable domain (rest looked up from reference TRBV2 and TRBJ1-4): EPEVTQTPSHQVTQMGQEVILRCVPISNHLYFYWYRQILGQKVEFLVSFYNNEISEKSEIFDDQFSVERPDGSNFTLKIRSTKLEDSAMYFCASSYTGGFDEKLFFGSGTQLSVL.

For the CDR3, the DNA is TGTGCCACCAGTGATTCGACAGGGTTCGACTATGGCTACACCTTC. Its protein product is CATSDSTGFDYGYTF. The chain links TRBV24-1 to TRBJ1-2; TRBD1 matches at 7 bases. The CDR3 consists of 15 residues. J gave up 3 bases and V 2 bases, and 5 bases lay outside the gene matches. CDR1 and CDR2 from the germline V gene are KGHDR and SFDVKD.

V usage is TRBV4-1 and J usage is TRBJ1-3, with 10 bases that match TRBD1. J lost 6 bases, V lost 4 bases, and 6 bases had no gene match. From germline, CDR1 is MGHRA and CDR2 YSYEKL. The CDR3 length is 15 residues. CDR3 sequence: CASSPWTGGENTIYF. CDR3 DNA: TGCGCCAGCAGCCCCTGGACAGGGGGAGAAAACACCATATATTTT.

V is TRBV7-8 and J is TRBJ2-7; weak D call: TRBD1 (7 bases). Trimming removed 6 bases from V and 12 bases from J, with 15 bases in between. Germline loops: CDR1 SGHVS, CDR2 FQNEAQ. CDR3 size: 11 residues. CDR3 amino acids: CASSKTGTWYF. The DNA for the CDR3 is TGTGCCAGCAGTAAGACAGGGACTTGGTACTTC.